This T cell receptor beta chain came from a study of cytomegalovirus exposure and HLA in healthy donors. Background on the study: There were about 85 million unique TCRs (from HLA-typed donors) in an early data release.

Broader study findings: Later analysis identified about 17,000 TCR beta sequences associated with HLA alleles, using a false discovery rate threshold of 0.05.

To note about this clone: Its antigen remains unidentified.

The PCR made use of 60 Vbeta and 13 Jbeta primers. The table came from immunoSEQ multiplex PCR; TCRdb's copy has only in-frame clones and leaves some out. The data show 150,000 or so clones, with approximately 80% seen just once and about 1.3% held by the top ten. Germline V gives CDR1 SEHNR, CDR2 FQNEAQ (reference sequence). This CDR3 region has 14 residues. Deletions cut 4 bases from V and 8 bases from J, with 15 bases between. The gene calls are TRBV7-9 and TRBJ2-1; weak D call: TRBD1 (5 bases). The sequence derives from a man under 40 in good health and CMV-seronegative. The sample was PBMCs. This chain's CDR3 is CASSSGFMSDEQFF. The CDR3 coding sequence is TGTGCCAGCAGCTCAGGGTTTATGAGCGATGAGCAGTTCTTC. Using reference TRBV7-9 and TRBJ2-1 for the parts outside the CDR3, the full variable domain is DTGVSQNPRHKITKRGQNVTFRCDPISEHNRLYWYRQTLGQGPEFLTYFQNEAQLEKSRLLSDRFSAERPKGSFSTLEIQRTEQGDSAMYLCASSSGFMSDEQFFGPGTRLTVL.